The next 18 T cell receptor beta chains were all read from a single sample in a study of pediatric ulcerative colitis. The repertoire was sequenced with immunoSEQ multiplex PCR; TCRdb's copy has only in-frame clones and lacks some. Among roughly 10,000 clones listed, about 90% were seen once. Material: blood. The receptor set was obtained from a girl between 5 and 17 years old with moderate ulcerative colitis.

The CDR3: CASSFSGTGANVLTF. The DNA for the CDR3 is TGTGCCAGCAGTTTCAGCGGGACTGGGGCCAACGTCCTGACTTTC. The chain has TRBV28 and TRBJ2-6; 7 bases match TRBD2. The CDR3 totals 15 residues. Germline V lookup: CDR1 MDHEN, CDR2 SYDVKM. V trimming: 3 bases; J trimming: 2 bases; junction bases outside the gene matches: 1.

The chain has TRBV7-2 and TRBJ1-5, with a tentative D call TRBD1 (5 bases). Trimming removed 0 bases from V and 7 bases from J, with 13 bases in between. CDR1 and CDR2 (germline): SGHTA, FQGNSA. The CDR3 sequence is 15 residues long. The CDR3 loop is CASSLAGWGRQPQHF. DNA for the CDR3: TGTGCCAGCAGCTTAGCAGGGTGGGGCAGACAGCCCCAGCATTTT.

About this clone: The sample contains more than one DNA sequence encoding this CDR3. The rearrangement uses TRBV6-1 and TRBJ2-7; 9 nucleotides align to TRBD1. The V gene's germline CDR1 is MNHNS and CDR2 SASEGT. The CDR3 extends over 13 amino acids. V lost 6 bases and J lost 4; bases outside the gene matches: 4. The CDR3 protein is CASSTGGGYEQYF. The DNA of the CDR3 is TGTGCCAGCAGCACAGGGGGCGGGTACGAGCAGTACTTC.

The chain carries TRBV10-3 and TRBJ1-1, with D uncertain. Germline lookup yields CDR1 ENHRY and CDR2 SYGVKD. The length of the CDR3 is 13 residues. Trimming left V 4 bases short and J 1 base short, with 7 bases between. CDR3 nucleotide sequence: TGTGCCATCAGTGGACGCGAGAACACTGAAGCTTTCTTT. It encodes CAISGRENTEAFF.

The gene calls are TRBV27 and TRBJ2-3, with 12 bases that match TRBD2. V trimming: 0 bases; J trimming: 6 bases; junction bases outside the gene matches: 4. Looked up from germline, CDR1 is MNHEY and CDR2 is SMNVEV (reference sequence). CDR3 size: 16 residues. The CDR3 coding sequence is TGTGCCAGCAGTTTATCGACTAGCGGGAGTTTTGATACGCAGTATTTT. The encoded protein is CASSLSTSGSFDTQYF.

Turning to this clone: The germline gene is not matched at one end of the junction; a read error may be the cause. The chain uses TRBV6-6 and TRBJ1-1; D is unresolved. The CDR3 totals 15 residues. Germline assignment: CDR1 MNHNY and CDR2 SVGAGI (reference sequence). The CDR3 spells CASSDSQVTNTEAFF. CDR3 coding DNA: TGTGCCAGCAGTGACTCGCAGGTGACGAACACTGAAGCTTTCTTT.

This rearrangement joins TRBV7-8 to TRBJ2-5, with D tentatively TRBD2 (5 bases). The CDR3 runs 14 residues. Germline loops: CDR1 SGHVS, CDR2 FQNEAQ. V lost 6 bases, J lost 0 bases, and 11 bases lay in between. DNA for the CDR3: TGTGCCAGCAGTATACCGGGGTACCAAGAGACCCAGTACTTC. It yields the protein CASSIPGYQETQYF. The complete variable domain, with remaining parts taken from reference TRBV7-8 and TRBJ2-5, reads GAGVSQSPRYKVAKRGQDVALRCDPISGHVSLFWYQQALGQGPEFLTYFQNEAQLDKSGLPSDRFFAERPEGSVSTLKIQRTQQEDSAVYLCASSIPGYQETQYFGPGTRLLVL.

The J gene is TRBJ2-5, the V gene TRBV4-1, with 9 nucleotides matching TRBD2. Per the germline V gene, CDR1 is MGHRA and CDR2 is YSYEKL. V was pared by 4 bases and J by 5 bases, with 5 bases of the junction left unmatched. CDR3 length equals 14 residues. CDR3 sequence: CASSLGLAGETQYF. DNA of the CDR3: TGCGCCAGCAGCCTGGGACTAGCAGGGGAGACCCAGTACTTC.

This clone was seen once. This chain uses TRBV10-3 with TRBJ2-3, with no clear D. The CDR3 contains 18 residues. CDR1 is ENHRY and CDR2 is SYGVKD in the germline V gene. V gave up 5 bases and J gave up 2 bases, with 23 bases separating them. The CDR3 DNA sequence: TGTGCCATCAGTTACAAGACTCTCAGCACTGGGCTCACAGATACGCAGTATTTT. Its protein is CAISYKTLSTGLTDTQYF.

The chain employs TRBV7-9 and TRBJ1-4; 8 nucleotides line up with TRBD1. The V gene's germline CDR1 is SEHNR and CDR2 FQNEAQ (reference sequence). V lost 4 bases, J lost 3 bases, and 4 bases stayed unmatched. This CDR3 has 15 amino acids. The CDR3 coding sequence is TGTGCCAGCAGCTCTCAGGGGGCTTCTAATGAAAAACTGTTTTTT. Amino acid sequence: CASSSQGASNEKLFF. The full variable domain, rest sourced from reference TRBV7-9 and TRBJ1-4, is DTGVSQNPRHKITKRGQNVTFRCDPISEHNRLYWYRQTLGQGPEFLTYFQNEAQLEKSRLLSDRFSAERPKGSFSTLEIQRTEQGDSAMYLCASSSQGASNEKLFFGSGTQLSVL.

The chain links TRBV7-9 to TRBJ1-4; D possibly corresponds to TRBD1 (6 bases). Germline loops: CDR1 SEHNR, CDR2 FQNEAQ (reference sequence). Trimming took off 1 base at V and 6 bases at J, with 12 bases between the two ends. This CDR3 contains 15 residues. The CDR3 DNA is TGTGCCAGCAGCTTAGGGAAAGGGGGAGATGAAAAACTGTTTTTT. Translating it yields CASSLGKGGDEKLFF.

The V call is TRBV5-5, the J call TRBJ1-1; 7 bases are shared with TRBD1. CDR1 and CDR2 (germline): SGHKS, YYEKEE (reference sequence). The CDR3 has 15 residues. The V and J ends lost 4 bases and 0 bases, in that order; junction bases with no gene match: 6. CDR3: CASSPQTGMNTEAFF. The CDR3 nucleotides are TGTGCCAGCAGCCCGCAGACAGGGATGAACACTGAAGCTTTCTTT. Together with reference TRBV5-5 and TRBJ1-1, the CDR3 gives the full variable domain: DAGVTQSPTHLIKTRGQQVTLRCSPISGHKSVSWYQQVLGQGPQFIFQYYEKEERGRGNFPDRFSARQFPNYSSELNVNALLLGDSALYLCASSPQTGMNTEAFFGQGTRLTVV.

The V gene is TRBV19, the J gene TRBJ1-5; D uncertain. Germline-derived CDR1 and CDR2 are LNHDA and SQIVND (reference sequence). Between the trimmed V and J ends, which lost 5 bases and 5 bases, there was a span of 10 bases. The CDR3 has 13 residues. In DNA form, the CDR3 reads TGTGCCAGTAGTCCAAGTAATCATCAGCCCCAGCATTTT. Protein: CASSPSNHQPQHF. The full variable domain, its missing parts supplied by reference TRBV19 and TRBJ1-5, is DGGITQSPKYLFRKEGQNVTLSCEQNLNHDAMYWYRQDPGQGLRLIYYSQIVNDFQKGDIAEGYSVSREKKESFPLTVTSAQKNPTAFYLCASSPSNHQPQHFGDGTRLSIL.

This sequence joins TRBV29-1 and TRBJ2-7; TRBD2 agrees at 9 bases. The V and J ends lost 7 bases and 1 base, in that order; junction bases with no gene match: 11. This CDR3 has 15 residues. Germline CDR1 and CDR2: SQVTM and ANQGSEA. CDR3 sequence reads: CSAVSGGDLSYEQYF. DNA of the CDR3: TGCAGCGCGGTTAGCGGGGGAGATCTATCCTACGAGCAGTACTTC.

The CDR3 region is CASKREFEAFF. The CDR3 nucleotides read TGCGCCAGCAAGAGGGAATTTGAAGCTTTCTTT. This chain joins TRBV5-1 and TRBJ1-1, with no clear D. Per the germline V gene, CDR1 is SGHRS and CDR2 is YFSETQ. V lost 6 bases and J 7 bases, leaving 10 bases between the germline ends. The CDR3 sequence is 11 residues long. Using reference TRBV5-1 and TRBJ1-1 for the parts outside the CDR3, the full variable domain is KAGVTQTPRYLIKTRGQQVTLSCSPISGHRSVSWYQQTPGQGLQFLFEYFSETQRNKGNFPGRFSGRQFSNSRSEMNVSTLELGDSALYLCASKREFEAFFGQGTRLTVV.

The V and J genes are TRBV13 and TRBJ2-7, with 11 bases fitting TRBD2. Unmatched junction bases numbered 5, after V lost 4 bases and J lost 3 bases. The CDR3 sequence is 15 residues long. Germline CDR1 reads PRHDT; CDR2 reads FYEKMQ (reference sequence). This chain's CDR3 is CASSSVAGGNYEQYF. DNA of the CDR3: TGTGCCAGCAGCTCCGTAGCGGGAGGGAACTACGAGCAGTACTTC.

V gene TRBV7-6 combines with J gene TRBJ2-7; D may be TRBD2 (6 bases). Germline assignment: CDR1 SGHVS and CDR2 FNYEAQ. The V and J ends lost 5 bases and 5 bases respectively, with 16 bases between them. The CDR3 covers 14 residues. CDR3 sequence (DNA): TGTGCCAGCAGCCTCACCCGTGGAGGGGACGAGCAGTACTTC. Its protein is CASSLTRGGDEQYF.

The chain employs TRBV6-5 and TRBJ1-1; 9 positions match TRBD1. Trimming at V came to 5 bases and at J to 5 bases, leaving 6 bases not matched to a gene. CDR1 is MNHEY, CDR2 SVGAGI, per germline. The CDR3 has 14 residues. The CDR3 sequence: CASSQYRGRTEAFF. The CDR3 DNA reads as TGTGCCAGCAGTCAGTACAGGGGGCGGACTGAAGCTTTCTTT.